Listed below are T cell receptor beta chains from one sample, sequenced in a study of technical replicates of blood from a few donors. Generated by immunoSEQ multiplex PCR, the TCRdb table keeps only in-frame clones and is missing some. The data contain 65,000 to 95,000 clones, 95% to 98% of them seen just once; the ten biggest clones take up under 0.2%. What was sequenced was T cells isolated from PBMCs. Receptor source: a human donor in good health. The CDR3 runs from the conserved cysteine through the conserved F or W. D genes are given only for firm matches. Clone sizes are given selectively: once, few, many, or a class where the clone is expanded.

>TRBJ2-2|TRBV7-9|-|-
TGTGCCAGCAGCTTGCACAGACCGAACACCGGGGAGCTGTTTTTT
CASSLHRPNTGELFF
>TRBJ1-6|TRBV5-5|TRBD1|once
TGTGCCAGCAGCGAGACAGGGATGAATTCACCCCTCCACTTT
CASSETGMNSPLHF
>TRBJ2-7|TRBV27|-|-
TGTGCCAGCAGTCCCGGAGTAGCGGAGAGCTACGAGCAGTACTTC
CASSPGVAESYEQYF
>TRBJ1-5|TRBV19|TRBD1|-
TGTGCCAGTAGCATCGGACAGGGCTATCAGCCCCAGCATTTT
CASSIGQGYQPQHF
>TRBJ2-7|TRBV6-5|-|once
TGTGCCAGCAGCCATCAGGGGGGATCCTACGAGCAGTACTTC
CASSHQGGSYEQYF
>TRBJ1-2|TRBV5-1|-|few
TGCGCCAGCAGCTTACCGGGAGAGGGTGGCTACACCTTC
CASSLPGEGGYTF
>TRBJ1-1|TRBV5-4|-|-
TGTGCCAGCAGCTTGTTTATCGCGTTGAACACTGAAGCTTTCTTT
CASSLFIALNTEAFF
>TRBJ1-1|TRBV5-1|-|-
TGCGCCAGCAGCTTGGGGGCCCGGTCTTTGAACACTGAAGCTTTCTTT
CASSLGARSLNTEAFF
>TRBJ1-2|TRBV7-8|-|-
TGTGCCAGCAGCTTGACCGGGAGCCGAAGACCCTATGGCTACACCTTC
CASSLTGSRRPYGYTF
>TRBJ2-7|TRBV27|TRBD1|-
TGTGCCAGCAGCTCCGGGACAGGGGGCTACGCGGAGGGCGAGCAGTACTTC
CASSSGTGGYAEGEQYF
>TRBJ2-1|TRBV7-9|TRBD2|-
TGTGCCAGCAGCTTTAGGAGACTAGCGGGGAGAATGGGTGAGCAGTTCTTC
CASSFRRLAGRMGEQFF
>TRBJ1-2|TRBV15|-|-
TGTGCCACCAGCAGAACAGAGAGCTATGGCTACACCTTC
CATSRTESYGYTF
>TRBJ2-2|TRBV7-6|TRBD2|-
TGTGCCAGCAGCCGGACTAGCGGCGACACCGGGGAGCTGTTTTTT
CASSRTSGDTGELFF
>TRBJ1-3|TRBV29-1|-|-
TGCAGCGTTCAACAGGGACCCTCTGGAAACACCATATATTTT
CSVQQGPSGNTIYF
>TRBJ2-5|TRBV4-1|TRBD1|once
TGCGCCAGCAGCCAAGTTGGGACAGGGAGGCAAGAGACCCAGTACTTC
CASSQVGTGRQETQYF
>TRBJ1-6|TRBV5-1|-|-
TGCGCCAGCAGCTTGGACAGGACCGGTTCGCCCCTCCACTTT
CASSLDRTGSPLHF
>TRBJ1-5|TRBV5-1|TRBD1|-
TGCGCCAGCAGCGTTTCGACAGGGAGCAATCAGCCCCAGCATTTT
CASSVSTGSNQPQHF
>TRBJ1-2|TRBV10-3|-|-
TGTGCCATCAGTGAGTCGGACAGCTATGGCTACACCTTC
CAISESDSYGYTF
>TRBJ1-3|TRBV6-5|TRBD1|-
TGTGCCAGCAGACTACAGGGGGCTGGAAACACCATATATTTT
CASRLQGAGNTIYF
>TRBJ1-2|TRBV6-4|-|once
TGTGCCAGCAGTGAACAGGGAATCGGCTACACCTTC
CASSEQGIGYTF
>TRBJ2-2|TRBV4-2|-|-
TGTGCCAGCAGCCAACTAGGACAGACCGGGGAGCTGTTTTTT
CASSQLGQTGELFF
>TRBJ1-5|TRBV11-2|TRBD1|-
TGTGCCAGCAGCCATGGCACCACAGGGGTCAATCAGCCCCAGCATTTT
CASSHGTTGVNQPQHF
>TRBJ2-7|TRBV7-2|TRBD1|-
TGTGCCAGCAGCTCCGGGACAGGACACTACGAGCAGTACTTC
CASSSGTGHYEQYF
>TRBJ2-1|TRBV11-3|-|-
TGTGCCAGCAGCTTATCCGGGACAAATGTCCTTGAGCAGTTCTTC
CASSLSGTNVLEQFF
>TRBJ1-2|TRBV28|-|-
TGTGCCAGCAGTTTGGACGGGAGAAGCTATGGCTACACCTTC
CASSLDGRSYGYTF
>TRBJ2-3|TRBV5-4|-|-
TGTGCCAGCAGCTTGCAGGGGAGAACAGATACGCAGTATTTT
CASSLQGRTDTQYF
>TRBJ1-2|TRBV7-9|-|-
TGTGCCAGCAGCTTAGGGTCTACAGGGCCTGTTGGCTACACCTTC
CASSLGSTGPVGYTF
>TRBJ1-2|TRBV11-2|-|-
TGTGCCAGCAGGTCTACAGGCCCCTATGGCTACACCTTC
CASRSTGPYGYTF